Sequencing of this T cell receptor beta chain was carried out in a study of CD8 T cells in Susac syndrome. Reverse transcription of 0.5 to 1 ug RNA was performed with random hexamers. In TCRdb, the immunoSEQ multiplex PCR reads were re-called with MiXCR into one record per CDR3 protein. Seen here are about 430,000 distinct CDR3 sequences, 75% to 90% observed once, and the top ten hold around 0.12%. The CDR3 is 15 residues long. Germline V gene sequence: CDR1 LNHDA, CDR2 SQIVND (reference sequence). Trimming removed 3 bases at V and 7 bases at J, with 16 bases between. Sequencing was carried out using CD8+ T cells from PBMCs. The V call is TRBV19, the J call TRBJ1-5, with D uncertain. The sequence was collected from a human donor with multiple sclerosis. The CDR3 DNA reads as TGTGCCAGTAGTATTGGGCTTGGAGGGAACCAGCCCCAGCATTTT. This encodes CASSIGLGGNQPQHF.